This T cell receptor (beta chain) was found in a study of control samples from healthy donors and cancer patients (dated by TCRdb to the early 2020s). The germline V gene provides CDR1 MNHEY and CDR2 SVGEGT. V trim: 2 bases; J trim: 4 bases; unmatched bases: 7. Reading from cysteine to phenylalanine, the CDR3 counts 15 amino acids. Of the read, only the CDR3 DNA is kept; its 45 bases are in frame from base 1. Library preparation was by the immunoSEQ multiplex PCR assay. Imported from immuneACCESS, the table was reduced by TCRdb to in-frame sequences with V and J called. These copies leave out some clones; in studies compared against another copy, an unresolved V gene accounts for under half, and the cause of the remainder is not known. This sample has 84,000 or so clones in its table, and roughly 91% of those were observed once. The ten most abundant clones make up more than 15% of the sample. About this clone itself: Its cognate antigen has yet to be identified. No qualities accompany the bases; no much larger clone lies one base away.

Material for sequencing was blood. This TCR was sampled from a man younger than 45 in good health. In this chain, TRBV6-2 or TRBV6-3 is recombined with TRBJ2-7, with TRBD1 matching 8 junction bases. The base sequence is TGTGCCAGCAGTTACACCGGGACAGGAACGTACGAGCAGTACTTC. Translated, it reads CASSYTGTGTYEQYF.